This TCR beta chain is from a study of patients and donors after allogeneic stem cell transplantation. Trimming at V came to 3 bases and at J to 4 bases, leaving 9 bases not matched to a gene. CDR3 length: 16 amino acids. Germline V gene sequence: CDR1 SQVTM, CDR2 ANQGSEA. TCRdb reprocessed the RT-PCR reads via MiXCR and lists one record per CDR3 protein. The data hold about 200,000 distinct CDR3 sequences, with about 40% observed a single time. Material for sequencing was blood, either unsorted or a sorted T cell fraction (not recorded which). The TCR comes from a human donor who was either an allogeneic HSCT recipient or a stem cell or donor lymphocyte infusion donor (not recorded which). It is not recorded whose cells these are; they may come from a transplant donor. The chain employs TRBV29-1 and TRBJ2-1; 10 bases align to TRBD2. The CDR3 DNA reads TGCAGCGTTGACCCCCCTAGCGGGAGCGGGTACAATGAGCAGTTCTTC. Translated, it gives CSVDPPSGSGYNEQFF.